This T cell receptor beta chain derives from a study of identical twins. The ends were cut back, 4 bases at V and 6 bases at J, with 7 bases in the middle. Germline V gene data show CDR1 as SGHRS and CDR2 as YFSETQ. This CDR3 is built from 12 residues. In this sample, this clonotype turned up a few times. One entry per CDR3 protein results from TCRdb running MiXCR on the 5' RACE reads. The sample carries approximately 890,000 distinct CDR3 sequences, around 12% recorded once. In addition, the sample was reused for a study of yellow fever vaccine responses in identical twins.

Input material: PBMCs. The chain combines TRBV5-1 with TRBJ1-4; the D gene is possibly TRBD1 (5 bases). This clonotype was obtained from a woman aged 18-29 years in good health. The CDR3 DNA reads TGCGCCAGCAGCAGGGACGATGAAAAACTGTTTTTT. This translates into CASSRDDEKLFF.